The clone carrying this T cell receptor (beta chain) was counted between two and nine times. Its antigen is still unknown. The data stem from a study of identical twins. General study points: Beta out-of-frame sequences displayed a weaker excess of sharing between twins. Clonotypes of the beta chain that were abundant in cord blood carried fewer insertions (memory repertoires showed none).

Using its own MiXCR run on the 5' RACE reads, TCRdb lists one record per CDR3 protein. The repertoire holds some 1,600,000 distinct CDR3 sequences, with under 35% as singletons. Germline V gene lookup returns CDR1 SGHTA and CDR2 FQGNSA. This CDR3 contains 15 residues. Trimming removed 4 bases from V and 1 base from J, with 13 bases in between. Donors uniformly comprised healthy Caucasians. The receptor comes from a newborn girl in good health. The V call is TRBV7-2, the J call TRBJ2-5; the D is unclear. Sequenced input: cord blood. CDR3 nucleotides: TGTGCCAGCAGCTCTGGTGTACTGATCCAAGAGACCCAGTACTTC. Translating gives CASSSGVLIQETQYF.